The sequence of this TCR beta chain was determined in a study of T cell changes during pregnancy in multiple sclerosis. Profiled with immunoSEQ multiplex PCR; TCRdb holds only in-frame clones, not every one. The sample lists about 71,000 clones; about 91% were seen once. This CDR3 has 12 amino acids. The junction had 2 bases not matched to a gene; V was cut back by 6 bases and J by 4 bases. In germline, CDR1 is MNHEY, CDR2 SMNVEV (reference sequence). The TCR was taken from a female donor with multiple sclerosis, enrolled in a pregnancy study. Specimen: CD8+ T cells from peripheral blood mononuclear cells, collected before pregnancy. The chain joins TRBV27 to TRBJ2-7; 8 bases are shared with TRBD2. In DNA, the CDR3 is TGTGCCAGCAGCGGGGGGGGGTACGAGCAGTACTTC. This gives the protein CASSGGGYEQYF.